This TCR beta chain was captured by sequencing in a study of cytomegalovirus exposure and HLA in healthy donors. Study-wide findings and caveats: Some TCR beta chains (164 of them) were listed as cytomegalovirus-associated. A later analysis showed TCR association rates differing by HLA locus, peaking at DRB1 and lowest at HLA-C.

Healthy individuals who donated bone marrow served as the donors. Use of 60 Vbeta and 13 Jbeta primers characterized the PCR. TCRdb keeps only in-frame clones here, not all; method: immunoSEQ multiplex PCR. The data contain about 140,000 clones, roughly 85% of them seen just once; the ten biggest clones take up about 3.4%. This clone was seen once. The antigen remains unidentified. From germline, CDR1 is SGHAT and CDR2 FQNNGV. This CDR3 comprises 15 residues. V gave up 8 bases and J gave up 0 bases, with 17 bases separating them. The clonotype comes from a male donor in good health and CMV-seronegative. V is TRBV11-2 and J is TRBJ2-7, with a weak D call TRBD1 (6 bases). The sample taken for sequencing was PBMCs. This chain's CDR3 is CASAPDSPVSYEQYF. CDR3 in DNA: TGTGCCAGCGCTCCGGACAGCCCCGTCTCCTACGAGCAGTACTTC.